Shown below are 24 T cell receptor beta chains from a single sample sequenced in a study of CD8+CD57+ T cells in acquired aplastic anemia. Profiling of TCR beta VDJ combinations and CDR3 sequences used genomic DNA as template. TCRdb re-derived calls from the reads in MiXCR, one entry per CDR3 protein. The sample shows 400,000 to 450,000 distinct CDR3 sequences, 55% to 75% of them seen only once. The sequenced sample was sorted CD4+, CD8+, or CD8+CD57+ T cells (not recorded which) from PBMCs. The receptors come from a human donor in good health, serving as a control.

V usage is TRBV12-3 or TRBV12-4 and J usage is TRBJ2-3; D is ambiguous. Trimming removed 8 bases at V and 0 bases at J, with 18 bases between. This CDR3 has 16 amino acids. The CDR3 loop is CASVRPEVPSTDTQYF. CDR3 coding DNA: TGTGCCAGCGTTCGTCCAGAGGTTCCTAGCACAGATACGCAGTATTTT.

V and J are TRBV9 and TRBJ1-5; TRBD1 matches 11 bases. Germline V CDR1 and CDR2: SGDLS, YYNGEE. After removal of 0 bases from V and 4 bases from J, the junction contained 9 bases not matched to a gene. This CDR3 contains 18 residues. CDR3 sequence reads: CASSVARTGGDKNQPQHF. In DNA form, the CDR3 reads TGTGCCAGCAGCGTAGCCCGGACAGGGGGCGACAAAAATCAGCCCCAGCATTTT. The complete variable domain, with remaining parts taken from reference TRBV9 and TRBJ1-5, reads DSGVTQTPKHLITATGQRVTLRCSPRSGDLSVYWYQQSLDQGLQFLIQYYNGEERAKGNILERFSAQQFPDLHSELNLSSLELGDSALYFCASSVARTGGDKNQPQHFGDGTRLSIL.

At least ten counts were recorded for this clonotype. The chain is built from TRBV14 and TRBJ2-5, with TRBD2 identical over 10 bases. The CDR3 contains 16 residues. Germline V gene data show CDR1 as SGHDN and CDR2 as FVKESK. Unmatched junction bases numbered 8, after V lost 1 base and J lost 6 bases. CDR3 DNA sequence: TGTGCCAGCAGCCAAGGGGCTCTAGCGGGGGCTAAGACCCAGTACTTC. This encodes CASSQGALAGAKTQYF.

In its sample, this clonotype was seen many times. The gene calls are TRBV11-2 and TRBJ1-2; 9 nucleotides agree with TRBD1. The V gene end was trimmed by 5 bases and the J gene end by 5 bases; junction bases not matched to a gene: 9. There are 15 residues in the CDR3. Germline assignment: CDR1 SGHAT and CDR2 FQNNGV. The CDR3, as DNA: TGTGCCAGCAGCCTCGGGACAGGGAATTGGTATGGCTACACCTTC. Its protein is CASSLGTGNWYGYTF.

The V call is TRBV5-5, the J call TRBJ2-6, with TRBD2 matching over 7 bases. The ends lost 4 bases at V and 0 bases at J; junction bases unmatched: 4. The length of the CDR3 is 16 residues. CDR1 is SGHKS and CDR2 is YYEKEE in the germline V gene (reference sequence). The CDR3 sequence: CASSLGGISGANVLTF. CDR3 coding DNA: TGTGCCAGCAGCCTGGGGGGGATCTCTGGGGCCAACGTCCTGACTTTC.

To note about this clonotype: An end of the junction does not agree with germline; a read error may underlie this. The V gene is TRBV11-2, the J gene TRBJ2-3; D remains ambiguous. This CDR3 spans 15 amino acids. Per germline, CDR1 SGHAT and CDR2 FQNNGV. This CDR3 reads CASSLARRSKDPQYF. The DNA for the CDR3 is TGTGCCAGCAGCTTGGCCAGACGGAGCAAAGATCCGCAGTATTTT.

This chain connects TRBV6-6 to TRBJ2-7, with D maybe TRBD2 (5 bases). The CDR3 consists of 16 residues. Trimming took off 5 bases at V and 1 base at J, with 18 bases between the two ends. The germline V gene encodes CDR1 MNHNY and CDR2 SVGAGI (reference sequence). The chain's CDR3 is CASSEAAGRNSYEQYF. CDR3 nucleotides: TGTGCCAGCAGTGAAGCGGCAGGACGTAATTCCTACGAGCAGTACTTC.

The genes are TRBV14 and TRBJ2-1; 9 nucleotides agree with TRBD2. V dropped 11 bases and J dropped 9; count of bases not matched to a gene: 14. Germline loops: CDR1 SGHDN, CDR2 FVKESK. This CDR3 comprises 14 residues. CDR3: CACGSSGGPGEQFF. The CDR3 DNA is TGTGCCTGTGGAAGCAGCGGGGGGCCTGGTGAGCAGTTCTTC. Complete variable domain (other parts from reference TRBV14 and TRBJ2-1): EAGVTQFPSHSVIEKGQTVTLRCDPISGHDNLYWYRRVMGKEIKFLLHFVKESKQDESGMPNNRFLAERTGGTYSTLKVQPAELEDSGVYFCACGSSGGPGEQFFGPGTRLTVL.

This rearrangement joins TRBV7-2 to TRBJ1-6, with D unclear. CDR3 size: 15 residues. The germline CDR1 and CDR2 sequences are SGHTA and FQGNSA. The V gene lost 2 bases and the J gene lost 15 bases, with 20 bases spanning the gap. The CDR3 region is CASSLSGGSDLFLHF. In nucleotides, the CDR3 is TGTGCCAGCAGCTTAAGTGGTGGTTCTGATTTATTCCTCCACTTT. The complete variable domain, with remaining parts taken from reference TRBV7-2 and TRBJ1-6, reads GAGVSQSPSNKVTEKGKDVELRCDPISGHTALYWYRQSLGQGLEFLIYFQGNSAPDKSGLPSDRFSAERTGGSVSTLTIQRTQQEDSAVYLCASSLSGGSDLFLHFGNGTRLTVT.

The table lists this clonotype with many counts. V is TRBV19 and J is TRBJ1-1; D not resolved. This CDR3 is built from 15 residues. CDR1 and CDR2 from the germline V gene are LNHDA and SQIVND (reference sequence). The V and J ends lost 8 bases and 4 bases respectively, with 20 bases between them. CDR3 in amino acids: CASRLPQAGGTEAFF. The CDR3 DNA follows: TGTGCCAGTCGATTACCTCAGGCGGGTGGCACTGAAGCTTTCTTT. The complete variable domain, with remaining parts taken from reference TRBV19 and TRBJ1-1, reads DGGITQSPKYLFRKEGQNVTLSCEQNLNHDAMYWYRQDPGQGLRLIYYSQIVNDFQKGDIAEGYSVSREKKESFPLTVTSAQKNPTAFYLCASRLPQAGGTEAFFGQGTRLTVV.

This clonotype showed up many times. The rearrangement joins TRBV9 to TRBJ1-6, with 7 bases matching TRBD1. The V segment lost 4 bases and the J segment 7 bases; nucleotides outside the gene matches: 11. This CDR3 contains 16 residues. The V gene's germline CDR1 is SGDLS and CDR2 YYNGEE. The CDR3 loop is CASSTFDRVGNSPLHF. Here the CDR3 DNA reads TGTGCCAGCAGCACCTTCGACAGGGTGGGGAATTCACCCCTCCACTTT.

In regard to this clonotype: One end of the junction varies from germline; a read error may be responsible. V gene TRBV7-2 combines with J gene TRBJ2-3; no clear D gene. This CDR3 is built from 12 residues. From germline, CDR1 is SGHTA and CDR2 FQGNSA. The CDR3 sequence is CASSSVVDTQYF. The CDR3, as DNA: TGTGCCAGCAGCTCCGTCGTAGATACGCAGTACTTT.

The chain uses TRBV7-6 and TRBJ2-7, with TRBD1 matching over 9 bases. The J segment lost 3 bases and the V segment lost 5 bases, leaving 11 bases of the junction unmatched. The germline V gene encodes CDR1 SGHVS and CDR2 FNYEAQ. The CDR3 has 16 amino acids. CDR3 sequence: CASSQTSGTGFYEQYF. The CDR3 coding sequence is TGTGCCAGCAGCCAAACTTCCGGGACAGGGTTCTACGAGCAGTACTTC.

V is TRBV5-1 and J is TRBJ1-1; D not certain. Between the trimmed V and J ends, which lost 0 bases and 7 bases, there was a span of 13 bases. The V gene's germline CDR1 is SGHRS and CDR2 YFSETQ. The CDR3 totals 14 residues. The CDR3 nucleotides are TGCGCCAGCAGCTTGGAGCAAGAGACGCATGAAGCTTTCTTT. Protein: CASSLEQETHEAFF.

This chain uses TRBV12-3 or TRBV12-4 with TRBJ2-1, with a weak D call TRBD1 (6 bases). The CDR3 has 16 amino acids. The V gene lost 5 bases and the J gene lost 16 bases, with 30 bases spanning the gap. The CDR3 DNA reads TGTGCCAGCAGTACCAGGGGTGCAGATACGCAGAATGTTCACTTCTTC. Translation gives CASSTRGADTQNVHFF.

A note on this clonotype: Possible read error: a much larger clone is one base away. The rearrangement joins TRBV2 to TRBJ1-1; D unclear. This CDR3 contains 13 residues. V was clipped by 7 bases and J by 0 bases, with 9 bases between them. Germline V gene data show CDR1 as SNHLY and CDR2 as FYNNEI. The CDR3 coding sequence is TGTGCCAGCATCACGGCCATGAACACTGAAGCTTTCTTT. This translates into CASITAMNTEAFF.

This chain uses TRBV6-5 with TRBJ2-2, with 8 positions matching TRBD1. CDR3 length equals 12 residues. With V trimmed by 2 bases and J by 14 bases, 4 bases remained unmatched. In germline, CDR1 is MNHEY, CDR2 SVGAGI. The CDR3 DNA follows: TGTGCCAGCAGTTACGGACAGGGCGCTCTGTTTTTT. Translation gives CASSYGQGALFF.

This clonotype is a singleton in its sample. The V call is TRBV5-4, the J call TRBJ1-2; the D gene is possibly TRBD1 (5 bases). Germline CDR1 reads SGHNT; CDR2 reads YYREEE (reference sequence). Trimming removed 1 base at V and 5 bases at J, with 15 bases between. The CDR3 has 15 residues. The CDR3 protein is CASSLTGRKWYGYTF. As DNA, the CDR3 is TGTGCCAGCAGCTTGACAGGAAGGAAATGGTATGGCTACACCTTC.

This clonotype was observed many times. In DNA, the CDR3 is TGTGCCAGCAGTTGGGGGGGAGCTAATGAAAAACTGTTTTTT. Protein sequence: CASSWGGANEKLFF. The V gene is TRBV12-3 or TRBV12-4, the J gene TRBJ1-4; D perhaps matches TRBD1 (5 bases). Trimming pared 4 bases from V and 3 bases from J, leaving 9 bases between. This CDR3 is 14 amino acids long.

The rearrangement joins TRBV7-9 to TRBJ2-7; no firm D call. This CDR3 has 15 amino acids. The V gene lost 5 bases and the J gene lost 13 bases, with 27 bases spanning the gap. CDR1 and CDR2 (germline): SEHNR, FQNEAQ (reference sequence). DNA for the CDR3: TGTGCCAGCAGCCCCACGAGCCGATTGGGCAAGGCAGTATACTTC. Residues: CASSPTSRLGKAVYF.

This sequence joins TRBV7-2 and TRBJ2-1; 7 bases agree with TRBD1. The J segment lost 4 bases and the V segment lost 3 bases, leaving 6 bases of the junction unmatched. CDR1 is SGHTA, CDR2 FQGNSA, per germline. The CDR3 is 15 amino acids. The CDR3 region is CASSLSGQPYNEQFF. CDR3 sequence (DNA): TGTGCCAGCAGCTTGTCGGGACAGCCGTACAATGAGCAGTTCTTC.

There are many counts of this clonotype. V and J are TRBV25-1 and TRBJ2-1; TRBD1 aligns across 7 bases. The CDR3 totals 10 residues. CDR1 MGHDK and CDR2 SYGVNS come from the germline V gene. V trimming: 9 bases; J trimming: 8 bases; junction bases outside the gene matches: 1. The CDR3 loop reads CARGGHEQFF. The CDR3 DNA sequence: TGTGCCAGAGGGGGCCATGAGCAGTTCTTC. Full variable domain (outside the CDR3, taken from reference TRBV25-1 and TRBJ2-1): EADIYQTPRYLVIGTGKKITLECSQTMGHDKMYWYQQDPGMELHLIHYSYGVNSTEKGDLSSESTVSRIRTEHFPLTLESARPSHTSQYLCARGGHEQFFGPGTRLTVL.

This CDR3 is CASSLTGTERNTEAFF. In DNA, the CDR3 is TGTGCCAGTAGTTTGACCGGGACAGAGAGGAACACTGAAGCTTTCTTT. J is TRBJ1-1 and V is TRBV19; 7 bases map to TRBD1. The germline V gene has CDR1 LNHDA and CDR2 SQIVND (reference sequence). This CDR3 has 16 residues. With 5 bases clipped from V and 1 base from J, the junction kept 10 bases outside the gene matches.

This chain links TRBV10-3 with TRBJ1-1; D is ambiguous. CDR3 length: 11 residues. V dropped 3 bases and J dropped 10 bases, with 9 bases sitting between them. CDR1 and CDR2 from the germline V gene are ENHRY and SYGVKD. The CDR3 is CAISESRGAFF. The CDR3 DNA follows: TGTGCCATCAGTGAAAGTCGAGGAGCTTTCTTT.